The entry below gives a single T cell receptor beta chain sequence along with its context. Its specific antigen is unknown. No much larger clone exists at a distance of one base, and base qualities are not known. The immunoSEQ Assay, a bias-controlled multiplex PCR, was used to amplify TCRbeta CDR3 regions from genomic DNA. In the original analysis: The number of nucleated cells in each sample was estimated by amplification of reference gene primers within the assay. Sequence reads were collapsed and filtered to measure the absolute abundance of every unique TCRbeta CDR3 rearrangement. For each sample, productive Simpson clonality was calculated as the square root of Simpson's diversity index over productive rearrangements. TCRdb obtained this table from immuneACCESS and retained in-frame rearrangements with V and J assigned. These tables miss some clones; where compared with another copy, unresolved V genes account for less than half of the shortfall, and the remainder is unexplained. For V, J and clone size, that table is used; D and trimming come from the DNA. In this sample the table shows 170,000 or so clones, 86% of which occur a single time. The leading ten clones occupy around 8.6% of the sample.

Germline trimming: 4 bases from V, 10 bases from J; junction bases outside gene matches: 3. The CDR3 has 14 amino acids, counting the end cysteine and phenylalanine. Here the CDR3 DNA is all that survives: 42 bases in frame from base 1. From a lookup of the germline V gene, CDR1 and CDR2 are SNHLY and FYNNEI. The record originates from a study of blood T cell repertoires in COVID-19 (dated by TCRdb to about 2020). Study-wide context: Samples from collaborators originated in the United States, Italy and Spain and spanned both the acute and convalescent phases of COVID-19. The prospective study material was composed of cDNA or gDNA derived from T cells, B-cell-depleted T cells, or PBMCs. Subjects who had been exposed to COVID-19, were actively infected with it, or had recovered from it provided the deeply sampled blood TCRbeta repertoires that made up the dataset. The repertoires were released in a freely available public database meant as a resource for research on the immune response to SARS-CoV-2. The samples were drawn from the first 160 participants of the ongoing ImmuneRACE study and from 1,254 subjects provided by 6 global collaborators. A de-identified subject ID, COVID-19 status, age in years and sex were almost always included in the sample metadata. Where HLA class I and class II types were available, the types were taken from metadata supplied by the sample provider, not from assay-based typing. Findings and caveats that apply to the study as a whole: The quantity of clinical and demographic metadata differed by source and by participant and was supplied without curation.

Collaborating institutions collected whole blood in K2EDTA tubes following their own protocols. For TCRbeta analysis, collaborators shipped samples in one of three forms: frozen whole blood, isolated PBMCs, or DNA extracted from either of those sample types. The sequence links TRBV2 to TRBJ1-6, with 11 central nucleotides matching TRBD1. The TCR comes from a middle-aged man with active or convalescent COVID-19. The sample taken for sequencing was peripheral blood. The CDR3 reads CASSGTGGRSPLHF. Here is the DNA: TGTGCCAGCAGTGGGACAGGGGGCCGATCACCCCTCCACTTT.